Sequencing of this TCR beta chain was carried out in a study of cytomegalovirus exposure and HLA in healthy donors. Study-level background: Within the Caucasian-associated ancestry cluster were around 80% of the roughly 430 genotyped donors. Study conclusions and caveats: A missense DCLRE1C variant was associated with V- and J-gene trimming of TCR beta chains in a later analysis, and an independent cohort replicated the association. Most TCR sequences were rare, but some public TCRs occurred in many donors.

About this clone: What it recognizes is unknown.

Nominal health characterized the donors when sampled, though unrecorded immune exposures were likely. The PCR had 60 Vbeta and 13 Jbeta primers. TCRdb keeps only in-frame clones here, not all; method: immunoSEQ multiplex PCR. In the table there are fewer than 200,000 clones, about 78% of which are singletons. Germline loops: CDR1 SGHTA, CDR2 FQGNSA. The CDR3 runs 15 residues. V gave up 2 bases and J gave up 2 bases, with 12 bases separating them. The J gene is TRBJ1-2, the V gene TRBV7-2; D may be TRBD1 (5 bases). Material for sequencing was PBMCs. This clonotype originated in a man aged 35-49 years in good health and CMV-seronegative. DNA for the CDR3: TGTGCCAGCAGCTTAACCGGGGGGGTGAACTATGGCTACACCTTC. Residues: CASSLTGGVNYGYTF.